A single sample gave rise to the 22 T cell receptor beta chains below, sequenced in a study of cytomegalovirus exposure and HLA in healthy donors. 13 Jbeta primers and 60 Vbeta primers were used for the PCR. Some clones are missing from TCRdb's copy, which holds only in-frame ones; the method was immunoSEQ multiplex PCR. Counted here are over 150,000 clones, over 70% occurring once; the ten biggest clones make up 10% to 15%. The sequencing sample was made of PBMCs. The receptors here all came from a young man in good health and CMV-seropositive.

This chain links TRBV4-2 with TRBJ2-1; 10 nucleotides line up with TRBD2. From germline, CDR1 is LGHNA and CDR2 YNFKEQ. The CDR3 runs 16 residues. With V trimmed by 4 bases and J by 2 bases, 5 bases remained unmatched. The DNA for the CDR3 is TGTGCCAGCAGCCGACAACTAGCGGGAACCTACAATGAGCAGTTCTTC. It specifies CASSRQLAGTYNEQFF.

Only a few counts were recorded for this clone. The germline gene is not matched at one end of the junction; a read error may be the cause. This rearrangement joins TRBV7-9 to TRBJ2-7; D uncertain. Germline assignment: CDR1 SEHNR and CDR2 FQNEAQ (reference sequence). The CDR3 has 12 residues. The CDR3 bases are TGTTCCAGCAGCTTAGCCCACTACGAGCAGTACTTC. Protein sequence: CSSSLAHYEQYF.

A few counts support this clone. The chain links TRBV11-2 to TRBJ1-1; the match to TRBD1 covers 8 bases. The ends lost 3 bases at V and 5 bases at J; junction bases unmatched: 5. The CDR3 sequence is 14 residues long. Germline lookup yields CDR1 SGHAT and CDR2 FQNNGV. The CDR3 loop reads CASSFQGARTEAFF. The CDR3 region has the DNA TGTGCCAGCAGCTTTCAGGGGGCAAGGACTGAAGCTTTCTTT.

The V call is TRBV27, the J call TRBJ2-7, with D maybe TRBD2 (5 bases). The germline gives CDR1 MNHEY, CDR2 SMNVEV (reference sequence). This CDR3 has 16 residues. V gave up 2 bases and J gave up 3 bases, with 17 bases separating them. CDR3 loop: CASSLTIASGIYEQYF. The CDR3 DNA sequence: TGTGCCAGCAGTTTAACCATTGCGTCGGGGATCTACGAGCAGTACTTC.

This sequence joins TRBV13 and TRBJ1-1, with 8 bases identical to TRBD1. The CDR3 runs 15 residues. V was clipped by 3 bases and J by 5 bases; unmatched bases: 8. Germline assignment: CDR1 PRHDT and CDR2 FYEKMQ (reference sequence). The DNA for the CDR3 is TGTGCCAGCAGCTTCTATGGACAGGGCCGGACTGAAGCTTTCTTT. This sequence encodes CASSFYGQGRTEAFF.

This chain links TRBV5-1 with TRBJ2-1; 10 bases match TRBD2. Germline loops: CDR1 SGHRS, CDR2 YFSETQ. There are 15 residues in the CDR3. With 4 bases clipped from V and 5 bases from J, the junction kept 6 bases outside the gene matches. Here the CDR3 DNA reads TGCGCCAGCAGCCTAGGACTAGCGGATCACAATGAGCAGTTCTTC. Translated, it gives CASSLGLADHNEQFF.

This chain joins TRBV2 and TRBJ2-3, with D tentatively TRBD1 (6 bases). Trimming removed 7 bases at V and 0 bases at J, with 11 bases between. This CDR3 has 14 amino acids. In germline, CDR1 is SNHLY, CDR2 FYNNEI. CDR3 protein: CASKPGHSTDTQYF. The DNA of the CDR3 is TGTGCCAGCAAGCCGGGACACAGCACAGATACGCAGTATTTT.

Comment on this clone: The junction departs from the called germline gene at one end, perhaps through a read error. This rearrangement joins TRBV7-7 to TRBJ2-4, with 8 nucleotides matching TRBD1. The CDR3 runs 18 residues. Germline V gene sequence: CDR1 SSHAT, CDR2 FNYEAQ (reference sequence). In DNA form, the CDR3 reads TGTGCTAGCAGCCGCGGGACGACAGGGGATGGGGCCAAAAACATTCAGTACTTC. Its translation: CASSRGTTGDGAKNIQYF.

This chain joins TRBV2 and TRBJ1-5; unclear D gene. The CDR3 runs 17 residues. Per germline, CDR1 SNHLY and CDR2 FYNNEI. V was trimmed by 3 bases and J by 0 bases, leaving 15 bases between them. This CDR3 is CASSDIRELYSNQPQHF. The CDR3 coding sequence is TGTGCCAGCAGTGACATCCGAGAATTGTATAGCAATCAGCCCCAGCATTTT.

The gene calls are TRBV4-2 and TRBJ2-3; D uncertain. The CDR3 spans 12 residues. Trimming pared 5 bases from V and 4 bases from J, leaving 7 bases between. Germline CDR1 reads LGHNA; CDR2 reads YNFKEQ. The DNA of the CDR3 is TGTGCCAGCAGCGTTGCGGCAGATACGCAGTATTTT. This sequence encodes CASSVAADTQYF.

V gene TRBV7-8 combines with J gene TRBJ2-5; 9 bases map to TRBD1. The CDR3 totals 15 residues. The germline V gene encodes CDR1 SGHVS and CDR2 FQNEAQ. V was clipped by 1 base and J by 4 bases; unmatched bases: 4. The CDR3 DNA follows: TGTGCCAGCAGCTTAGAGGGGACAGGGTTAGAGACCCAGTACTTC. This codes for CASSLEGTGLETQYF.

In this sample, this clone turned up once. V gene TRBV28 combines with J gene TRBJ2-5, with TRBD1 matching over 7 bases. The CDR3 is 15 residues long. V was pared by 3 bases and J by 2 bases, with 6 bases of the junction left unmatched. From germline, CDR1 is MDHEN and CDR2 SYDVKM. DNA of the CDR3: TGTGCCAGCAGTTTTGTTCTACAGGGGCAAGAGACCCAGTACTTC. Amino acids: CASSFVLQGQETQYF. The variable domain in full, completed from reference TRBV28 and TRBJ2-5, reads DVKVTQSSRYLVKRTGEKVFLECVQDMDHENMFWYRQDPGLGLRLIYFSYDVKMKEKGDIPEGYSVSREKKERFSLILESASTNQTSMYLCASSFVLQGQETQYFGPGTRLLVL.

The J gene is TRBJ1-4, the V gene TRBV10-2; no definite D call. Germline V gene data show CDR1 as WSHSY and CDR2 as SAAADI. The V end was cut by 0 bases, the J end by 8 bases, with 13 bases between. This CDR3 spans 15 amino acids. The CDR3 region is CASSESAEGGEKLFF. DNA for the CDR3: TGCGCCAGCAGTGAGTCGGCTGAGGGAGGAGAAAAACTGTTTTTT.

The V gene is TRBV28, the J gene TRBJ2-3; no clear D gene. This CDR3 has 14 residues. Germline V gene lookup returns CDR1 MDHEN and CDR2 SYDVKM. V shed 5 bases and J shed 5 bases, with 14 bases lying between them. The CDR3 reads CASSPLSTLDTQYF. CDR3 DNA sequence: TGTGCCAGCAGTCCCCTATCGACTCTAGATACGCAGTATTTT.

The chain joins TRBV11-1 to TRBJ2-5, with D uncertain. The CDR3 has 16 amino acids. V lost 2 bases, J lost 5 bases, and 18 bases lay in between. CDR1 and CDR2 from the germline V gene are SGHAT and FQDESV (reference sequence). CDR3 sequence: CASSLSPNYRRETQYF. The CDR3 DNA sequence: TGTGCCAGCAGCTTAAGCCCGAACTATCGGCGGGAGACCCAGTACTTC. Combining the CDR3 with reference TRBV11-1 and TRBJ2-5 gives the whole variable domain EAEVAQSPRYKITEKSQAVAFWCDPISGHATLYWYRQILGQGPELLVQFQDESVVDDSQLPKDRFSAERLKGVDSTLKIQPAELGDSAMYLCASSLSPNYRRETQYFGPGTRLLVL.

CDR3 DNA: TGTGCCAGCAGCCCCGTGCGGGGGGACCTCTCCTACAATGAGCAGTTCTTC. Translated: CASSPVRGDLSYNEQFF. The chain has TRBV28 and TRBJ2-1; 8 bases align to TRBD2. The junction had 10 bases not matched to a gene; V was cut back by 6 bases and J by 0 bases. Looked up from germline, CDR1 is MDHEN and CDR2 is SYDVKM. CDR3 length equals 17 residues. The full variable domain, in which reference TRBV28 and TRBJ2-1 provide the parts outside the CDR3, is DVKVTQSSRYLVKRTGEKVFLECVQDMDHENMFWYRQDPGLGLRLIYFSYDVKMKEKGDIPEGYSVSREKKERFSLILESASTNQTSMYLCASSPVRGDLSYNEQFFGPGTRLTVL.

The DNA for the CDR3 is TGTGCCAGCAGCCAAGATCCTGCCGGGACTAGCGGGTACAATGAGCAGTTCTTC. Translation gives CASSQDPAGTSGYNEQFF. This chain uses TRBV4-2 with TRBJ2-1; 12 bases line up with TRBD2. Germline V lookup: CDR1 LGHNA, CDR2 YNFKEQ. The J segment lost 4 bases and the V segment lost 0 bases, leaving 7 bases of the junction unmatched. The CDR3 loop spans 18 amino acids.

The CDR3 region has the DNA TGTGCCATCAGCGCGCCGATGGGACAGGGAGGGTATGGCTACACCTTC. This sequence encodes CAISAPMGQGGYGYTF. This rearrangement joins TRBV10-3 to TRBJ1-2; 9 nucleotides match TRBD1. V was clipped by 6 bases and J by 5 bases; unmatched bases: 13. The germline V gene encodes CDR1 ENHRY and CDR2 SYGVKD. This CDR3 has 16 amino acids.

This chain connects TRBV28 to TRBJ1-1, with D uncertain. The CDR3 covers 12 residues. Per germline, CDR1 MDHEN and CDR2 SYDVKM. V was shortened by 9 bases and J by 2 bases, with 10 bases between the two germline ends. The CDR3 sequence is CASKGVNTEAFF. For the CDR3, the DNA is TGTGCCAGTAAAGGAGTAAACACTGAAGCTTTCTTT.

V gene TRBV7-9 combines with J gene TRBJ2-1, with D maybe TRBD2 (7 bases). V was pared by 5 bases and J by 12 bases, with 17 bases between. CDR1 and CDR2 from the germline V gene are SEHNR and FQNEAQ (reference sequence). The CDR3 length is 13 residues. The CDR3 coding sequence is TGTGCCAGCAGCCCAGGGGACGGCGGGAGGCAGTTCTTC. Amino acid sequence: CASSPGDGGRQFF.

The chain uses TRBV21-1 and TRBJ2-3; TRBD1, the table's D call, lacks a check against the DNA. TRBV21-1 is listed as a pseudogene. The length of the CDR3 is 21 residues. In DNA form, the CDR3 reads TGTGCCAGCAGCAAGGTCACGGACAGGGTTCCGTCCGCAGGTAGTGGAGATACGCAGTATTTT. Protein: CASSKVTDRVPSAGSGDTQYF.

The CDR3 sequence is CASGNFYRRPYGYTF. The CDR3 DNA is TGTGCCAGCGGGAATTTCTACAGGCGACCCTATGGCTACACCTTC. The chain recombines TRBV28 with TRBJ1-2; the D gene is possibly TRBD1 (5 bases). Germline V gives CDR1 MDHEN, CDR2 SYDVKM. CDR3 length equals 15 residues. V lost 8 bases and J 4 bases, leaving 20 bases between the germline ends.